Each of the 5 T cell receptor beta chains below was sequenced from the same sample in a study of CD8 T cells in ankylosing spondylitis (TCRdb year 2017). Library preparation was by 5' RACE. For sequencing, an Illumina HiSeq 2500 was employed. Clones were called with MiXCR by TCRdb after fastp trimmed the public reads at Q25, and only in-frame beta chains were retained. Each entry is one CDR3 protein sequence, shown with its most common DNA and genes. The sample has 200,000 or so distinct CDR3 sequences on record, approximately 12% of them singletons. The leading ten clones occupy approximately 10% of the sample. What was sequenced was blood, either unsorted or a sorted T cell fraction (not recorded which). These receptors came from a female donor with ankylosing spondylitis or in good health (not recorded which).

The gene calls are TRBV7-2 and TRBJ1-4; a weak D match, TRBD1 (6 bases). Trimming removed 2 bases from V and 8 bases from J, with 15 bases in between. The CDR3 covers 15 residues. Germline CDR1 SGHTA, CDR2 FQGNSA. CDR3 sequence: CASSLLGGPTEKLFF. CDR3 nucleotides: TGTGCCAGCAGCTTACTAGGGGGACCAACCGAAAAACTGTTTTTT.

This clonotype was seen more than once but under ten times. The rearrangement joins TRBV10-2 to TRBJ2-7, with 9 bases matching TRBD2. CDR1 and CDR2 (germline): WSHSY, SAAADI. J was trimmed by 6 bases and V by 11 bases; bases with no gene match: 8. CDR3 length: 12 residues. CDR3 region: CAAGLAGLEQYF. In DNA, the CDR3 is TGCGCCGCAGGGCTAGCGGGGCTCGAGCAGTACTTC.

The sample holds many counts of this clonotype. This chain uses TRBV5-1 with TRBJ1-1; D gene unclear. The CDR3 sequence is 18 residues long. The germline V and J ends were trimmed by 1 base and 4 bases, with 23 bases remaining between them. Germline CDR1 reads SGHRS; CDR2 reads YFSETQ. The CDR3 sequence: CASSLFYGIRGDGTEAFF. The CDR3 bases are TGCGCCAGCAGCTTGTTCTACGGAATCCGGGGAGACGGCACTGAAGCTTTCTTT.

This rearrangement joins TRBV5-1 to TRBJ2-3; TRBD1 matches 7 bases. The junction had 11 bases not matched to a gene; V was cut back by 4 bases and J by 6 bases. Germline V CDR1 and CDR2: SGHRS, YFSETQ. The CDR3 consists of 15 residues. The CDR3 region has the DNA TGCGCCAGCAGCCCGGAAGGACAGGTTCGGGATACGCAGTATTTT. Encoded protein: CASSPEGQVRDTQYF.

The sample holds many counts of this clonotype. The chain employs TRBV6-2 or TRBV6-3 and TRBJ1-2; 7 positions match TRBD1. Germline V gives CDR1 MNHEY, CDR2 SVGEGT. The V segment lost 1 base and the J segment 5 bases; nucleotides outside the gene matches: 10. The CDR3 has 16 amino acids. The CDR3 coding sequence is TGTGCCAGCAGTTACTGGTCCGGGACAGCCCCGTATGGCTACACCTTC. The encoded protein is CASSYWSGTAPYGYTF.